Below, 25 T cell receptor beta chains from the same sample are listed, as sequenced in a study of blood T cell repertoires in COVID-19. Using immunoSEQ multiplex PCR, the repertoire was profiled, and TCRdb retains in-frame clones only, with some absent. Of 62,000 or so clones detected, roughly nine tenths appear once; the ten largest clones hold under 3%. Sequencing was done on a sample of peripheral blood. These receptors were taken from a man aged 50 to 60 with acute or convalescent COVID-19.

This chain links TRBV2 with TRBJ2-2, with 8 bases identical to TRBD2. V trimming: 1 base; J trimming: 4 bases; junction bases outside the gene matches: 2. This CDR3 spans 15 amino acids. Germline CDR1 is SNHLY and CDR2 is FYNNEI. The CDR3 here is CASSEGLAGTGELFF. The CDR3 coding sequence is TGTGCCAGCAGTGAAGGTCTAGCGGGCACCGGGGAGCTGTTTTTT.

The chain has TRBV30 and TRBJ2-1; D might be TRBD2 (5 bases). The germline gives CDR1 GTSNPN, CDR2 SVGIG (reference sequence). This CDR3 is built from 12 residues. V gave up 0 bases and J gave up 6 bases, with 6 bases separating them. DNA for the CDR3: TGTGCCTGGAGTGTACGGGGCAATGAGCAGTTCTTC. Residues: CAWSVRGNEQFF.

The CDR3 sequence: CASSQGTSGGRKQYF. CDR3 nucleotide sequence: TGCGCCAGCAGCCAAGGGACCTCCGGGGGGAGAAAGCAGTATTTT. This chain joins TRBV4-1 and TRBJ2-3, with 7 bases aligning to TRBD2. The trim removed 1 base at V and 11 bases at J, leaving 12 bases unmatched. Germline V CDR1 and CDR2: MGHRA, YSYEKL. The CDR3 is 15 residues long.

The chain combines TRBV19 with TRBJ1-6; 11 bases fit TRBD1. V was clipped by 8 bases and J by 7 bases; unmatched bases: 1. Germline-derived CDR1 and CDR2 are LNHDA and SQIVND (reference sequence). The CDR3 extends over 13 amino acids. The CDR3 region has the DNA TGTGCCAGTGGGACAGGGGGAAATTCACCCCTCCACTTT. Encoded protein: CASGTGGNSPLHF. The whole variable domain, filled in from reference TRBV19 and TRBJ1-6, reads DGGITQSPKYLFRKEGQNVTLSCEQNLNHDAMYWYRQDPGQGLRLIYYSQIVNDFQKGDIAEGYSVSREKKESFPLTVTSAQKNPTAFYLCASGTGGNSPLHFGNGTRLTVT.

V usage is TRBV7-2 and J usage is TRBJ2-6; a weak D match, TRBD1 (6 bases). This CDR3 has 15 amino acids. Germline V gene sequence: CDR1 SGHTA, CDR2 FQGNSA. The V end lost 5 bases, the J end lost 0 bases, and 8 bases lay between the germline ends. The CDR3 here is CASSSRGSGANVLTF. The DNA of the CDR3 is TGTGCCAGCAGCAGCAGGGGCTCTGGGGCCAACGTCCTGACTTTC.

CDR3 coding DNA: TGTGCCAGCAGCTTAGCGCGCGGCTCCGGGGAGCTGTTTTTT. Translation: CASSLARGSGELFF. The V and J genes are TRBV7-9 and TRBJ2-2; no firm D call. The CDR3 consists of 14 residues. Looked up from germline, CDR1 is SEHNR and CDR2 is FQNEAQ (reference sequence). Deletions cut 0 bases from V and 6 bases from J, with 8 bases between.

The gene calls are TRBV15 and TRBJ2-3; 8 bases match TRBD2. Germline trimming cut 6 bases from V and 1 base from J; bases unmatched to any gene: 6. CDR1 is LNHNV and CDR2 is YYDKDF in the germline V gene (reference sequence). The CDR3 spans 15 residues. As DNA, the CDR3 is TGTGCCACCAGTAGCGGGAAGCTCGGCACAGATACGCAGTATTTT. This translates into CATSSGKLGTDTQYF.

The chain has TRBV18 and TRBJ1-1; 7 bases agree with TRBD1. The CDR3 contains 15 residues. The V and J ends lost 1 base and 5 bases, in that order; junction bases with no gene match: 7. The V gene's germline CDR1 is KGHSH and CDR2 LQKENI. The CDR3 here is CASSPRSTGETEAFF. Here the CDR3 DNA reads TGTGCCAGCTCACCACGCAGTACAGGGGAAACTGAAGCTTTCTTT.

The chain combines TRBV9 with TRBJ2-3; D not resolved. Germline CDR1 SGDLS, CDR2 YYNGEE. The V and J ends lost 0 bases and 2 bases respectively, with 7 bases between them. CDR3 length equals 14 residues. The CDR3 region is CASSVALNTDTQYF. CDR3 in DNA: TGTGCCAGCAGCGTAGCTTTAAACACAGATACGCAGTATTTT.

The genes are TRBV5-5 and TRBJ2-1; possibly TRBD2 for D (6 bases). The CDR3 sequence is 15 residues long. The germline CDR1 and CDR2 sequences are SGHKS and YYEKEE (reference sequence). V dropped 0 bases and J dropped 4 bases, with 11 bases sitting between them. CDR3 nucleotides: TGTGCCAGCAGCTTGGCGGGAGAAGGGTACAATGAGCAGTTCTTC. This encodes CASSLAGEGYNEQFF. The variable domain in full, with the rest retrieved from reference TRBV5-5 and TRBJ2-1, is DAGVTQSPTHLIKTRGQQVTLRCSPISGHKSVSWYQQVLGQGPQFIFQYYEKEERGRGNFPDRFSARQFPNYSSELNVNALLLGDSALYLCASSLAGEGYNEQFFGPGTRLTVL.

This chain joins TRBV9 and TRBJ2-1; 9 nucleotides agree with TRBD2. The CDR3 runs to 17 residues. V trimming: 3 bases; J trimming: 5 bases; junction bases outside the gene matches: 12. Germline lookup yields CDR1 SGDLS and CDR2 YYNGEE. The CDR3 DNA sequence: TGTGCCAGCAGCGGTCGACCTTTAGCGGGAGAGGACAATGAGCAGTTCTTC. Amino acid sequence: CASSGRPLAGEDNEQFF.

This sequence joins TRBV6-5 and TRBJ2-1; 8 nucleotides align to TRBD2. CDR3 length equals 16 residues. V was pared by 6 bases and J by 1 base, with 8 bases of the junction left unmatched. The germline V gene has CDR1 MNHEY and CDR2 SVGAGI. CDR3 coding DNA: TGTGCCAGCAGGTACAGTAGCGGGGAGTCCTACAATGAGCAGTTCTTC. Its translation is CASRYSSGESYNEQFF.

The rearrangement links TRBV19 to TRBJ2-7; 10 positions match TRBD1. Germline V gene lookup returns CDR1 LNHDA and CDR2 SQIVND (reference sequence). This CDR3 is built from 12 residues. The V and J ends lost 5 bases and 5 bases, in that order; junction bases with no gene match: 0. The CDR3 region has the DNA TGTGCCAGTAGTGGACAGGGGGACGAGCAGTACTTC. Residues: CASSGQGDEQYF.

This sequence joins TRBV19 and TRBJ2-7, with 9 bases lining up with TRBD1. Trimming removed 2 bases from V and 2 bases from J; junction bases left unmatched: 7. Germline CDR1 reads LNHDA; CDR2 reads SQIVND (reference sequence). The CDR3 consists of 16 residues. The CDR3 DNA reads TGTGCCAGTAGTATAACCCGGGACAGGGATACCTACGAGCAGTACTTC. Encoded protein: CASSITRDRDTYEQYF.

V gene TRBV6-2 or TRBV6-3 combines with J gene TRBJ2-7; TRBD1 matches at 8 bases. The CDR3 consists of 16 residues. After removal of 0 bases from V and 2 bases from J, the junction contained 6 bases not matched to a gene. Germline assignment: CDR1 MNHEY and CDR2 SVGEGT. The CDR3: CASSYSGQGIPYEQYV. The CDR3, as DNA: TGTGCCAGCAGTTACTCAGGACAGGGTATCCCCTACGAGCAGTACGTC.

The rearrangement uses TRBV24-1 and TRBJ1-1, with D unclear. The V gene's germline CDR1 is KGHDR and CDR2 SFDVKD. The CDR3 has 12 amino acids. V was clipped by 5 bases and J by 0 bases, with 3 bases between them. Written as DNA, the CDR3 is TGTGCCACCAGTGGCGTGAACACTGAAGCTTTCTTT. Translating it yields CATSGVNTEAFF.

The V gene is TRBV11-2, the J gene TRBJ2-1; a weak D match, TRBD2 (5 bases). V was clipped by 2 bases and J by 9 bases, with 14 bases between them. From germline, CDR1 is SGHAT and CDR2 FQNNGV. This CDR3 comprises 14 residues. The CDR3 spells CASSLKRLGSEQFF. CDR3 nucleotides: TGTGCCAGCAGCTTAAAGCGGTTAGGTTCTGAGCAGTTCTTC.

J is TRBJ2-1 and V is TRBV12-3 or TRBV12-4; possibly TRBD1 for D (6 bases). The CDR3 spans 13 residues. Trimming left V 6 bases short and J 7 bases short, with 13 bases between. The CDR3 is CASSPDRSNEQFF. CDR3 DNA: TGTGCCAGCAGCCCCGACAGGAGTAATGAGCAGTTCTTC.

This sequence joins TRBV7-2 and TRBJ2-5; D is undetermined. The germline gives CDR1 SGHTA, CDR2 FQGNSA. V lost 5 bases, J lost 2 bases, and 9 bases lay in between. CDR3 length: 13 amino acids. This CDR3 is CASSPRLQETQYF. CDR3 in DNA: TGTGCCAGCAGCCCCCGACTGCAAGAGACCCAGTACTTC.

This rearrangement joins TRBV5-8 to TRBJ2-1, with 7 positions matching TRBD1. The CDR3 runs 14 residues. Trimming at V came to 2 bases and at J to 5 bases, leaving 4 bases not matched to a gene. Looked up from germline, CDR1 is SGHTS and CDR2 is YDEGEE. The DNA for the CDR3 is TGTGCCAGCAGCTTAGGGGGCCTGGACAATGAGCAGTTCTTC. Translation gives CASSLGGLDNEQFF.

This clone was seen once. This chain links TRBV4-3 with TRBJ2-7, with TRBD1 matching over 9 bases. The CDR3 has 14 amino acids. Per germline, CDR1 LGHNA and CDR2 YSLEER. V dropped 1 base and J dropped 3; count of bases not matched to a gene: 1. As DNA, the CDR3 is TGCGCCAGCAGCCAAGGGGGACAGGGCTACGAGCAGTACTTC. Translated: CASSQGGQGYEQYF.

The chain links TRBV6-2 or TRBV6-3 to TRBJ2-7; D may be TRBD1 (5 bases). Germline V gives CDR1 MNHEY, CDR2 SVGEGT. Trimming took off 2 bases at V and 6 bases at J, with 14 bases between the two ends. The CDR3 covers 14 residues. This chain's CDR3 is CASSYEQALSEQYV. CDR3 nucleotides: TGTGCCAGCAGTTACGAACAGGCCCTCAGCGAGCAGTACGTC.

This clone occurred once. The V call is TRBV4-2, the J call TRBJ2-1; TRBD2 matches 7 bases. Germline-derived CDR1 and CDR2 are LGHNA and YNFKEQ. This CDR3 has 18 residues. Losses at the gene ends were 4 bases for V and 0 bases for J; bases not matched to a gene: 12. The CDR3 loop reads CASSRTPPGLNSYNEQFF. The CDR3 DNA reads TGTGCCAGCAGCCGCACGCCCCCGGGACTAAACTCCTACAATGAGCAGTTCTTC.

Worth noting for this clone: The germline gene is not matched at one end of the junction; a read error may be the cause. Here the CDR3 DNA reads TGTGCCAGCAGGGTAGGGGCTGGAGTTGATGAATCTTTCTTT. Translating it yields CASRVGAGVDESFF. V gene TRBV6-5 combines with J gene TRBJ1-1; possibly TRBD1 for D (5 bases). The CDR3 covers 14 residues. The V gene's germline CDR1 is MNHEY and CDR2 SVGAGI.

The chain joins TRBV27 to TRBJ1-1; the match to TRBD1 covers 11 bases. The germline V gene encodes CDR1 MNHEY and CDR2 SMNVEV (reference sequence). This CDR3 spans 18 amino acids. Unmatched junction bases numbered 8, after V lost 2 bases and J lost 0 bases. The CDR3 spells CASSLGGTGGPMNTEAFF. In nucleotides, the CDR3 is TGTGCCAGCAGTTTAGGGGGGACAGGGGGACCGATGAACACTGAAGCTTTCTTT.